The 16 T cell receptor beta chains in this list originate from one sample, sequenced in a study of T cells in women clearing cervical HPV infection. Profiled with immunoSEQ multiplex PCR; TCRdb holds only in-frame clones, not every one. The record lists approximately 35,000 clones, of which the ten most abundant hold over 1.5%. Material for sequencing was blood buffy coat. The origin of the receptors is a woman aged 18 to 75 with a cervical HPV16 infection that either progressed to CIN3+ or cleared (not recorded which).

Concerning this clone: The read falls 3 residues short of the CDR3 end, and the missing part is taken from the germline J gene. J is TRBJ2-1 and V is TRBV5-1, with 12 bases matching TRBD2. The germline V gene has CDR1 SGHRS and CDR2 YFSETQ. The CDR3 runs 15 residues. The V and J ends lost 5 bases and 8 bases, in that order; junction bases with no gene match: 8. This CDR3 reads CASSDGLAGSDEQFF. Partial CDR3 DNA: TGCGCCAGCAGTGACGGACTAGCGGGAAGTGATGAG.

With regard to this clone: The read stops 3 residues short of the end of the CDR3; the missing end is completed from the germline J gene. The rearrangement links TRBV19 to TRBJ1-5; the D is unclear. V lost 10 bases, J lost 0 bases, and 16 bases lay in between. Germline V CDR1 and CDR2: LNHDA, SQIVND (reference sequence). The CDR3 covers 15 residues. Here the CDR3 reads CATKREGPSNQPQHF. Partial CDR3 DNA: TGTGCCACCAAGCGGGAGGGTCCTAGCAATCAGCCC.

Comment on this clone: The read finishes 3 residues shy of the CDR3 end, and the germline J gene is used to complete it. J is TRBJ2-2 and V is TRBV7-9; no firm D call. The germline CDR1 and CDR2 sequences are SEHNR and FQNEAQ (reference sequence). The CDR3 is 12 residues long. The CDR3 is CASSGLFEKLFF. Incomplete CDR3 DNA: TGTGCCAGCAGTGGCCTCTTCGAAAAG.

The CDR3 DNA, read in part, is TGTGCCATCAGTGTGTCTAGCGGGGGAACCTACGAG. Its translation is CAISVSSGGTYE. The whole CDR3 sequence is CAISVSSGGTYEQYF. This sequence joins TRBV10-3 and TRBJ2-7, with TRBD2 identical over 10 bases. The CDR3 is cut off 3 residues early in the read; its end comes from the germline J gene. The CDR3 contains 15 residues. Germline assignment: CDR1 ENHRY and CDR2 SYGVKD. V lost 4 bases and J lost 2; bases outside the gene matches: 5.

Concerning this clone: The CDR3 is cut off 3 residues early in the read; its end comes from the germline J gene. The V gene is TRBV6-2 or TRBV6-3, the J gene TRBJ1-1; a possible D gene is TRBD1 (5 bases). The CDR3 sequence is 16 residues long. V gave up 6 bases and J gave up 5 bases, with 22 bases separating them. Germline CDR1 MNHEY, CDR2 SVGEGT. The part of the CDR3 DNA that was read is TGTGCCAGCAGCCCTATCGGTCACAGCGGGGGGACTGAA. This translates into CASSPIGHSGGTE. The full CDR3 sequence reads CASSPIGHSGGTEAFF.

Details on this clone: The DNA ends 3 residues before the CDR3 does, and the rest of the CDR3 is filled in from the germline J gene. V gene TRBV5-6 combines with J gene TRBJ1-4, with no clear D. This CDR3 is 15 amino acids long. With 4 bases removed from V and 0 bases from J, the gap between germline ends came to 10 bases. From germline, CDR1 is SGHDT and CDR2 YYEEEE. The DNA read from the CDR3 is TGTGCCAGCAGCCCACGGGTTGCAACTAATGAAAAA. Translating gives CASSPRVATNEK. The full CDR3 reads CASSPRVATNEKLFF. Combining the CDR3 with reference TRBV5-6 and TRBJ1-4 gives the whole variable domain DAGVTQSPTHLIKTRGQQVTLRCSPKSGHDTVSWYQQALGQGPQFIFQYYEEEERQRGNFPDRFSGHQFPNYSSELNVNALLLGDSALYLCASSPRVATNEKLFFGSGTQLSVL.

In regard to this clone: Sequencing ends 3 residues short of the CDR3 end; the germline J gene provides the rest. The rearrangement links TRBV2 to TRBJ1-1; possible D gene TRBD1, 6 bases. The CDR3 sequence is 12 residues long. In germline, CDR1 is SNHLY, CDR2 FYNNEI. Trimming shortened V by 8 bases and J by 1 base, and 8 bases separated the two germline ends. The CDR3 protein is CASVGQNTEAFF. The CDR3 DNA, read in part, is TGTGCCAGCGTGGGACAGAACACTGAA.

On this clone: Read sequence stops 3 residues before the CDR3 end, and the germline J gene provides the missing end. The genes are TRBV12-5 and TRBJ2-1; TRBD2 matches 10 bases. V shed 0 bases and J 9 bases; nucleotides not matched to a gene: 5. Germline lookup yields CDR1 LGHNT and CDR2 FRNRAP. The CDR3 loop spans 15 amino acids. CDR3 residues: CASGLVLAGDSEQFF. Incomplete CDR3 DNA: TGTGCTAGTGGTTTGGTGCTAGCGGGAGATTCTGAG. Based on the CDR3 plus reference TRBV12-5 and TRBJ2-1, the full variable domain is DARVTQTPRHKVTEMGQEVTMRCQPILGHNTVFWYRQTMMQGLELLAYFRNRAPLDDSGMPKDRFSAEMPDATLATLKIQPSEPRDSAVYFCASGLVLAGDSEQFFGPGTRLTVL.

Turning to this clone: The read falls 3 residues short of the CDR3 end, and the missing part is taken from the germline J gene. J is TRBJ2-4 and V is TRBV9; perhaps TRBD1 as D (6 bases). Germline V gene sequence: CDR1 SGDLS, CDR2 YYNGEE. The length of the CDR3 is 14 residues. V was pared by 10 bases and J by 3 bases, with 17 bases between. The CDR3 bases that were read are TGTGCCTCAAGCAGGGACATAGGCAAAAACATT. It codes for CASSRDIGKNI. The whole CDR3 protein is CASSRDIGKNIQYF.

In regard to this clone: The read terminates 3 residues ahead of where the CDR3 ends, so the germline J gene completes it. J is TRBJ2-1 and V is TRBV2, with TRBD2 matching 12 bases. V was pared by 5 bases and J by 0 bases, with 2 bases of the junction left unmatched. CDR1 is SNHLY and CDR2 is FYNNEI in the germline V gene. This CDR3 region has 16 residues. This chain's CDR3 is CASSWTSGNSYNEQFF. CDR3 DNA, as far as it was read: TGTGCCAGCAGTTGGACTAGCGGGAACTCCTACAATGAG. Based on the CDR3 plus reference TRBV2 and TRBJ2-1, the full variable domain is EPEVTQTPSHQVTQMGQEVILRCVPISNHLYFYWYRQILGQKVEFLVSFYNNEISEKSEIFDDQFSVERPDGSNFTLKIRSTKLEDSAMYFCASSWTSGNSYNEQFFGPGTRLTVL.

On this clone: Read coverage stops 3 residues before the CDR3 terminus; the germline J gene supplies the remainder. The rearrangement joins TRBV18 to TRBJ1-1, with 11 bases identical to TRBD1. The germline V gene has CDR1 KGHSH and CDR2 LQKENI. V was clipped by 4 bases and J by 4 bases; unmatched bases: 5. The CDR3 contains 15 residues. The covered CDR3 bases are TGTGCCAGCTCACGGACAGGGGGCGCCTCCACTGAA. Amino acid sequence: CASSRTGGASTE. The full CDR3 reads CASSRTGGASTEAFF.

Concerning this clone: The read gets to within 3 residues of the CDR3 end, and the germline J gene fills in the rest. The chain employs TRBV18 and TRBJ2-5; TRBD1 aligns across 9 bases. This CDR3 region has 13 residues. The trim removed 4 bases at V and 4 bases at J, leaving 1 base unmatched. Germline V gene lookup returns CDR1 KGHSH and CDR2 LQKENI. CDR3 amino acids: CASSQDRGETQYF. The sequenced part of the CDR3 DNA is TGTGCCAGCTCACAGGACAGGGGAGAGACC.

As concerns this clone: The read finishes 3 residues shy of the CDR3 end, and the germline J gene is used to complete it. The chain links TRBV20-1 to TRBJ2-7; tentatively, D is TRBD2 (6 bases). V was cut by 7 bases and J by 0 bases, with 16 bases left in between. The germline CDR1 and CDR2 sequences are DFQATT and SNEGSKA (reference sequence). The CDR3 covers 14 residues. CDR3 DNA, as far as it was read: TGCAGTGACCAGGGCCCAGCGGGCTCCTACGAG. Its translation: CSDQGPAGSYE. The whole CDR3 sequence reads CSDQGPAGSYEQYF.

In the case of this clone: The CDR3 end is not reached by the read, which stops 3 residues before it; the germline J gene fills it in. The chain links TRBV13 to TRBJ2-5; 7 bases are a match to TRBD1. Germline lookup yields CDR1 PRHDT and CDR2 FYEKMQ (reference sequence). The CDR3 runs to 13 residues. The ends lost 3 bases at V and 4 bases at J; junction bases unmatched: 2. CDR3 residues: CASSFGDRETQYF. The sequenced CDR3 bases are TGTGCCAGCAGCTTTGGGGACAGAGAGACC.

Points on this clone: Read sequence stops 3 residues before the CDR3 end, and the germline J gene provides the missing end. This sequence joins TRBV2 and TRBJ2-1; D perhaps matches TRBD1 (6 bases). Germline V CDR1 and CDR2: SNHLY, FYNNEI. V was clipped by 5 bases and J by 8 bases, with 16 bases between them. The CDR3 is 14 amino acids. The CDR3 protein is CASSRQVGLDEQFF. CDR3 bases read: TGTGCCAGCAGTAGACAGGTTGGGCTCGATGAG.

As regards this clone: The read ends 3 residues shy of where the CDR3 ends; the end is completed using the germline J gene. This chain links TRBV10-3 with TRBJ1-1; 12 bases match TRBD1. CDR1 and CDR2 from the germline V gene are ENHRY and SYGVKD. Trimming cost V 2 bases and J 5 bases; bases outside gene matches: 9. The CDR3 sequence is 17 residues long. The CDR3 here is CAISEGMGQGAGTEAFF. Incomplete CDR3 DNA: TGTGCCATCAGTGAGGGTATGGGACAGGGGGCAGGAACTGAA.